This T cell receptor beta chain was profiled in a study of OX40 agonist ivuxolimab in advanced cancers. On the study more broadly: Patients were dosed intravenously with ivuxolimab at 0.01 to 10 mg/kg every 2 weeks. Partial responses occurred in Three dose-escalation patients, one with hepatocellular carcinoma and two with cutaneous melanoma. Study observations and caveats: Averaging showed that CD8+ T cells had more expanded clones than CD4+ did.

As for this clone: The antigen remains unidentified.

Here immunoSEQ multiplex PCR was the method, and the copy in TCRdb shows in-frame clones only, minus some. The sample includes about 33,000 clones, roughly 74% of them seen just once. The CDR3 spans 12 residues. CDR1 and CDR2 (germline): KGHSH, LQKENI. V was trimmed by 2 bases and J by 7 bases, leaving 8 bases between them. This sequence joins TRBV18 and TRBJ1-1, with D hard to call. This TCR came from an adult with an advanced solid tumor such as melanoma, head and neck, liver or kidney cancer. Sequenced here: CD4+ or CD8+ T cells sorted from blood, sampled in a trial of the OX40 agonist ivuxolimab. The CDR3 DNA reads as TGTGCCAGCTCACCAGTAGGGCTTGAAGCTTTCTTT. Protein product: CASSPVGLEAFF. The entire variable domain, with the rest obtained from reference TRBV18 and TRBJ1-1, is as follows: NAGVMQNPRHLVRRRGQEARLRCSPMKGHSHVYWYRQLPEEGLKFMVYLQKENIIDESGMPKERFSAEFPKEGPSILRIQQVVRGDSAAYFCASSPVGLEAFFGQGTRLTVV.